The clone carrying this TCR beta chain was counted ten times or more. This sample stems from a study of Graves' ophthalmopathy and Graves' hyperthyroidism. The CDR3 extends over 15 amino acids. With 8 bases removed from V and 6 bases from J, the gap between germline ends came to 23 bases. CDR1 MNHNY and CDR2 SVGAGI come from the germline V gene (reference sequence). Researchers took RNA transcripts and amplified TCR beta CDR3 regions from them. HTBI primers served in a first-round RT-PCR, which a second-round multiplex PCR followed. TCRdb reprocessed the multiplex PCR reads with MiXCR, giving one entry per CDR3 protein. The table has hundreds of thousands of distinct CDR3 sequences, about 41% seen once.

The sample was peripheral blood. The J gene is TRBJ2-7, the V gene TRBV6-6; tentatively, D is TRBD1 (8 bases). The receptor was isolated from an adult man with Graves' ophthalmopathy. As DNA, the CDR3 is TGTGCCAGCGTGGCCGGAGGACAGGGAGGGGTCGAGCAGTACTTC. It specifies CASVAGGQGGVEQYF.